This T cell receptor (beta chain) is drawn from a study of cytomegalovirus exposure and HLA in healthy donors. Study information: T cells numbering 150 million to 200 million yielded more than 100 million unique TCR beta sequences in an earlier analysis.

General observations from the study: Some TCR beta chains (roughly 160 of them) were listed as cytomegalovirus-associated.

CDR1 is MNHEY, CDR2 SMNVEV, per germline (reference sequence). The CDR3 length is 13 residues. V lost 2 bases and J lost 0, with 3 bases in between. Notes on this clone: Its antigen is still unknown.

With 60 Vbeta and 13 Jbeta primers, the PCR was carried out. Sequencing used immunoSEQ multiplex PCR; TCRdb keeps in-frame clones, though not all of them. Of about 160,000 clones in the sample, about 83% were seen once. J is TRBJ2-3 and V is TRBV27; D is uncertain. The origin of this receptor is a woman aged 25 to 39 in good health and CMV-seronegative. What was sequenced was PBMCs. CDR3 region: CASSLPSTDTQYF. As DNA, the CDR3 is TGTGCCAGCAGTTTACCTAGCACAGATACGCAGTATTTT.